The T cell receptor (beta chain) described here comes from a study of Ad26.COV2.S vaccination and SARS-CoV-2 variants. The overall study: The study gave Ad26.COV2.S intramuscularly, once or twice 56 days apart.

TCRdb's copy holds only in-frame clones and misses some; the assay was immunoSEQ multiplex PCR. This table holds hundreds of thousands of clones, 88% found once. Study conclusions and caveats: Vaccine and placebo groups showed comparable non-spike TCR breadth. There was reportedly substantial breadth in spike-specific CD8+ and CD4+ T cell responses after vaccination. The study found higher spike-specific TCR breadth in vaccine than placebo recipients.

The CDR3 runs 14 residues. Trimming took 8 bases from V and 2 from J; bases not matched to a gene: 8. The germline CDR1 and CDR2 sequences are SEHNR and FQNEAQ (reference sequence). Remarks on this clone: Its target is not known.

Regarding treatment: 15 to 20 received Ad26.COV2.S at low or high dose, single or two shots; several received placebo; per-sample allocation not given. Samples analyzed were those drawn on day 63 after the first vaccine or placebo injection. The chain joins TRBV7-9 to TRBJ2-7; 8 bases line up with TRBD2. Sample: peripheral blood, taken in a trial of Ad26.COV2.S vaccine versus placebo. This TCR was recovered from a person aged 18 to 65 who received the Ad26.COV2.S COVID-19 vaccine or a placebo. CDR3 nucleotide sequence: TGTGCCAGCGGTTTCCGGGGGGGTACCTACGAGCAGTACTTC. Its translation is CASGFRGGTYEQYF.